This T cell receptor beta chain stems from a study of shared clonotypes between healthy human individuals. Study-wide results and caveats: The sampled material consisted only of blood, and tissue repertoires are likely to differ.

Only one count was recorded for this clone. Its cognate antigen is unknown. The table came from immunoSEQ multiplex PCR; TCRdb's copy has only in-frame clones and leaves some out. The top ten clones hold 10% to 15% of a sample with roughly 450,000 clones, 79% of them seen once. V was clipped by 8 bases and J by 4 bases, with 9 bases between them. Per germline, CDR1 MNHNS and CDR2 SASEGT. The CDR3 runs to 11 residues. The clonotype originates from a woman between 40 and 50 years old in good health. Some clones in this sample may be carry-over from other donors' samples. Sequencing was performed on PBMCs. The gene calls are TRBV6-1 and TRBJ2-7, with no clear D. CDR3 sequence: CASCTGYEQYF. The CDR3 nucleotides read TGTGCCAGCTGCACCGGATACGAGCAGTACTTC.